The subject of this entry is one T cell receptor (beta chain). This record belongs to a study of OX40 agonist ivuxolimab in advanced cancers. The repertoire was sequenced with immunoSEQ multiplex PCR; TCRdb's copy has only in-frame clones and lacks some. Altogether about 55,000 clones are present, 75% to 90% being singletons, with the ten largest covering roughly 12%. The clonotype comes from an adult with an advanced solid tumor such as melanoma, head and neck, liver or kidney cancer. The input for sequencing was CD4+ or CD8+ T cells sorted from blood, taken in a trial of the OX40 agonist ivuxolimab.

CDR3: CASSAQGTDYNEQFF. Here the CDR3 DNA reads TGTGCCAGTAGTGCTCAGGGGACGGATTACAATGAGCAGTTCTTC. V gene TRBV19 combines with J gene TRBJ2-1, with D perhaps matching TRBD1 (6 bases). Between the trimmed V and J ends, which lost 5 bases and 4 bases, there was a span of 15 bases. This CDR3 region has 15 residues. Germline CDR1 is LNHDA and CDR2 is SQIVND (reference sequence).